This T cell receptor beta chain was documented in a study of T-cell reconstitution after alpha-beta-depleted transplantation in children. Trimming removed 7 bases from V and 2 bases from J, with 15 bases in between. Germline CDR1 and CDR2: MNHEY and SMNVEV (reference sequence). The length of the CDR3 is 14 residues. This clonotype was counted at least ten times. Unique molecular identifiers were used in preparing the TCRbeta library. Each CDR3 protein gets one entry after TCRdb re-called the PCR reads with MiXCR. The data show about 400,000 distinct CDR3 sequences, around 21% seen once. The TCR originated in a human donor who donated a stem cell graft to a child with acute myeloid leukemia. The sample in question was PBMCs from the stem cell graft donor, obtained from the stem cell graft. The rearrangement links TRBV27 to TRBJ2-7; the D gene is possibly TRBD1 (5 bases). The CDR3 loop is CASTQTDPPYEQYF. CDR3 bases: TGTGCCAGCACTCAGACAGACCCCCCCTACGAGCAGTACTTC.